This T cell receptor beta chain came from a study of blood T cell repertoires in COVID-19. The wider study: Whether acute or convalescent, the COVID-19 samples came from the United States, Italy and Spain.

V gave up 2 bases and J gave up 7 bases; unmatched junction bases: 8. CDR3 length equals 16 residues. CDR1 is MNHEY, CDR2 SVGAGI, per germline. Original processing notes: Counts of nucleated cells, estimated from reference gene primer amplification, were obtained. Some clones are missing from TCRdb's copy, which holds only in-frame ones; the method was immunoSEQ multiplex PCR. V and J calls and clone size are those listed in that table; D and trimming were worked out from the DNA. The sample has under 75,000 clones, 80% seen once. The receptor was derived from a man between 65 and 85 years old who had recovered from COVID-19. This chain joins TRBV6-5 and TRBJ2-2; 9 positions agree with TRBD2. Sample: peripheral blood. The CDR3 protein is CASSYGREGRNGELFF. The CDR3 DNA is TGTGCCAGCAGTTACGGGCGGGAGGGCCGAAACGGGGAGCTGTTTTTT.